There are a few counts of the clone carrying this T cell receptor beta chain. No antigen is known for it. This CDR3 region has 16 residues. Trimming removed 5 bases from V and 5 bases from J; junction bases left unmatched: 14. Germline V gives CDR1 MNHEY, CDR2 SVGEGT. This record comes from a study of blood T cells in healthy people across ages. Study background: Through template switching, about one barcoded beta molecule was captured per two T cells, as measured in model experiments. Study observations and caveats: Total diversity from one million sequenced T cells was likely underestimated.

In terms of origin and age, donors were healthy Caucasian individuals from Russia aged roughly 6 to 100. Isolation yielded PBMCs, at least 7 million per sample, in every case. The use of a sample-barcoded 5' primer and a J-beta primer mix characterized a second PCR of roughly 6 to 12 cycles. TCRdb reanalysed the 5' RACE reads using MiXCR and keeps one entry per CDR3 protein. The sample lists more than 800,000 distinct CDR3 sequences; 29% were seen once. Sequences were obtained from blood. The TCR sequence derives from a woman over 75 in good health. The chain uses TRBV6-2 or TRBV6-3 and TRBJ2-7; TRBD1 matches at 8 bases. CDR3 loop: CASSRQGISPLNEQYF. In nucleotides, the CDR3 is TGTGCCAGCAGTCGACAGGGGATATCCCCATTGAACGAGCAGTACTTC.